Reported below is one T cell receptor (beta chain). Treatment defined: preoperative locoregional IRX-2 cytokine immunotherapy. Samples came from a phase Ib trial of preoperative locoregional IRX-2 cytokine immunotherapy. Method: immunoSEQ multiplex PCR; TCRdb's copy keeps in-frame clones and lacks some. Found here are roughly 27,000 clones, 65% to 85% of them singletons; the top ten hold about 3.3%. This entry comes from a study of preoperative IRX-2 immunotherapy in early breast cancer. The sample was taken from a patient treated with IRX-2 immunotherapy. The sequence was obtained from a human donor with breast cancer.

The CDR3 nucleotides read TGCGCCAGCAGCTTGTCAGGGGTGGACACTGAAGCTTTCTTT. Its translation: CASSLSGVDTEAFF. The V call is TRBV5-1, the J call TRBJ1-1; a possible D gene is TRBD1 (6 bases). The V end lost 1 base, the J end lost 3 bases, and 10 bases lay between the germline ends. Germline assignment: CDR1 SGHRS and CDR2 YFSETQ. The CDR3 runs to 14 residues.